The source of this T cell receptor beta chain is a study of blood T cell repertoires in COVID-19. Per the study methods: Using reference gene primer amplification, nucleated cell counts were estimated. Measured with immunoSEQ multiplex PCR; TCRdb has only the in-frame clones, and not every one. Clone size and V and J calls were adopted from that table, with D and trimming inferred from the DNA. The sample records around 250,000 clones, about 89% being singletons. Trimming took 3 bases from V and 6 from J, leaving 6 bases between them. Germline CDR1 is DFQATT and CDR2 is SNEGSKA (reference sequence). The CDR3 sequence is 11 residues long. Participant reports of clinical history set cohort assignment. Before being deemed recovered, Cohort 3 donors had two negative PCRs, clearance, or symptom resolution.

This TCR was sampled from a woman aged 25 to 39 who had recovered from COVID-19. The chain carries TRBV20-1 and TRBJ1-5; D not certain. The sample was PBMCs or T cells enriched from blood (not recorded which). The CDR3: CSASGGQPQHF. The DNA of the CDR3 is TGCAGTGCTAGTGGAGGTCAGCCCCAGCATTTT.